Listed here is a single T cell receptor (beta chain). Its antigen is not known. This sample was included in a study of metastatic and nonmetastatic thyroid tumors. Overall study: Samples came from malignant and benign thyroid patients, and repertoires were compared across blood and tumor or nodule tissue.

Study processing details: It was from CDR3 differences across clinicopathological groups that a distant-metastasis classifier for papillary thyroid cancer was built. TCRdb re-processed the PCR reads through MiXCR. Here the V and J calls rest on TCRdb's processing, not on the authors' analysis. The repertoire consists of some 21,000 clones, with around 16% occurring once and the leading ten covering around 19%. Before thyroid surgery, none of the patients had received any treatment. Study-wide results and limits: According to reports, the diversity of TCR beta was significantly higher in malignant thyroid tumors than in benign nodules, and this held in both blood and tumor samples.

CDR1 and CDR2 from the germline V gene are KGHSH and LQKENI. With V trimmed by 3 bases and J by 5 bases, 5 bases remained unmatched. The CDR3 length is 15 residues. The sample comprised blood. This rearrangement joins TRBV18 to TRBJ2-1; 9 positions match TRBD2. The clonotype originates from a female donor with papillary thyroid cancer or a benign thyroid nodule (not recorded which). Some clones in this sample may be carry-over from other donors' samples. The CDR3 nucleotides read TGTGCCAGCTCACCGATGCGGGGGGGCCACAATGAGCAGTTCTTC. Protein sequence: CASSPMRGGHNEQFF.